This TCR beta chain is drawn from a study of OX40 agonist ivuxolimab in advanced cancers. Study summary: At approximately 83% male, the cohort had a mean age of 60 years, ranging from 23 to 79. Findings and caveats of the study: A proportion of nonresponders additionally exhibited low normalized T-cell clonal expansion. Circulating CD4+ and CD8+ T cells showed clonal expansion by week 6 at 0.1 to 3.0 mg/kg. What antigens the expanded peripheral T cells recognized was never established.

On this clone: Its antigen is undetermined.

The CDR3 spans 13 residues. The V and J ends lost 2 bases and 13 bases, in that order; junction bases with no gene match: 5. Germline loops: CDR1 MNHEY, CDR2 SVGAGI. This table comes from immunoSEQ multiplex PCR, and its TCRdb copy is limited to in-frame clones, with some not included. The table shows 40,000 to 45,000 clones, with roughly 90% occurring only once. The TCR comes from an adult with an advanced solid tumor such as melanoma, head and neck, liver or kidney cancer. Material: CD4+ or CD8+ T cells sorted from blood, obtained in a trial of the OX40 agonist ivuxolimab. The chain has TRBV6-5 and TRBJ1-6, with TRBD1 matching 7 bases. The CDR3 spells CASSYGQAYPLHF. CDR3 nucleotides: TGTGCCAGCAGTTACGGACAGGCGTACCCCCTCCACTTT.